The T cell receptor (beta chain) under discussion was sequenced for a study of graft-versus-host responses after intestinal transplantation. Study as a whole: Among the recipients, all got anti-thymocyte globulin induction and then tacrolimus and steroids for 3 to 4 years. Regarding the study as a whole: Early post-transplant falls in HvG clones accompanied the peak levels of circulating GvH clones. Subjects displaying graft-donor T cell macrochimerism possessed elevated graft-versus-host to host-versus-graft clonal ratios inside allografts.

Here immunoSEQ multiplex PCR was the method, and the copy in TCRdb shows in-frame clones only, minus some. The sample holds some 150,000 clones, roughly 91% seen once. Note on this clone: Its antigen is undetermined.

After removal of 4 bases from V and 3 bases from J, the junction contained 7 bases not matched to a gene. Germline loops: CDR1 SGHNT, CDR2 YYREEE (reference sequence). The CDR3 contains 16 residues. The sample consisted of unstimulated CD4+ T cells sorted from spleen or lymph node cells, taken before intestinal transplant. The TCR sequence derives from a human donor who received an intestinal transplant. The chain carries TRBV5-4 and TRBJ2-1; 10 nucleotides align to TRBD2. The CDR3 region has the DNA TGTGCCAGCAGCACCGGACTAGCGGATATCTACAATGAGCAGTTCTTC. Its protein product is CASSTGLADIYNEQFF. Complete variable domain (other parts from reference TRBV5-4 and TRBJ2-1): ETGVTQSPTHLIKTRGQQVTLRCSSQSGHNTVSWYQQALGQGPQFIFQYYREEENGRGNFPPRFSGLQFPNYSSELNVNALELDDSALYLCASSTGLADIYNEQFFGPGTRLTVL.